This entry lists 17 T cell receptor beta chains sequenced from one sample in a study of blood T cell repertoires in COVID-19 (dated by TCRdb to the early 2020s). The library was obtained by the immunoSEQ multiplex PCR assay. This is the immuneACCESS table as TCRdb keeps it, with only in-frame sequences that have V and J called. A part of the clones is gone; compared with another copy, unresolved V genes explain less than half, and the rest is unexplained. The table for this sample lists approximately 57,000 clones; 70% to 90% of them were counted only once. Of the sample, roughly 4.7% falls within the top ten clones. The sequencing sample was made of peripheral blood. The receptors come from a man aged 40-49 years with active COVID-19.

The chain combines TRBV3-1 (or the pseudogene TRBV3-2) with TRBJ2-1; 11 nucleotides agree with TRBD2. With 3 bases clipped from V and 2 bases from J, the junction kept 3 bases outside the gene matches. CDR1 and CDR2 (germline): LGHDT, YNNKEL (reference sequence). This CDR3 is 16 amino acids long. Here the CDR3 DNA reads TGTGCCAGCAGCCATACTAGCGGGAGTACCTACAATGAGCAGTTCTTC. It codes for CASSHTSGSTYNEQFF.

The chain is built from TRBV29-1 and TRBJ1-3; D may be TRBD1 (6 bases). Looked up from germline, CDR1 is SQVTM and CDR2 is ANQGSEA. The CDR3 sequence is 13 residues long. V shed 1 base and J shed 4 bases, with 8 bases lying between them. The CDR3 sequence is CSVEGTVGNTIYF. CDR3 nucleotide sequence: TGCAGCGTTGAAGGGACAGTAGGAAACACCATATATTTT. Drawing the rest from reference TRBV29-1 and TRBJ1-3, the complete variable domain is SAVISQKPSRDICQRGTSLTIQCQVDSQVTMMFWYRQQPGQSLTLIATANQGSEATYESGFVIDKFPISRPNLTFSTLTVSNMSPEDSSIYLCSVEGTVGNTIYFGEGSWLTVV.

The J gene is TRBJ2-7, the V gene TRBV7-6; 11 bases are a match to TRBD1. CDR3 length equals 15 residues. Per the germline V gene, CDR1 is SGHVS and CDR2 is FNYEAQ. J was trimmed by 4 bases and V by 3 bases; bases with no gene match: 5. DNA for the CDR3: TGTGCCAGCAGCTTTAGGACAGGGGGCATGTACGAGCAGTACTTC. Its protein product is CASSFRTGGMYEQYF.

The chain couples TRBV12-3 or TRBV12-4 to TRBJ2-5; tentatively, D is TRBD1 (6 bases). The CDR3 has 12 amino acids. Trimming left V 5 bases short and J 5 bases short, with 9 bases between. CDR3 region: CASSPRGETQYF. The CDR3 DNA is TGTGCCAGCAGTCCCAGGGGTGAGACCCAGTACTTC.

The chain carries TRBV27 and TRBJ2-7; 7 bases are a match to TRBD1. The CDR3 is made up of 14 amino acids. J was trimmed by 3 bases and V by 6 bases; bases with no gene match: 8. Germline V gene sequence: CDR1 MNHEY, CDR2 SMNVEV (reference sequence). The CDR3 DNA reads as TGTGCCAGCAGCCAGGGTAACAGGGGCTACGAGCAGTACTTC. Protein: CASSQGNRGYEQYF.

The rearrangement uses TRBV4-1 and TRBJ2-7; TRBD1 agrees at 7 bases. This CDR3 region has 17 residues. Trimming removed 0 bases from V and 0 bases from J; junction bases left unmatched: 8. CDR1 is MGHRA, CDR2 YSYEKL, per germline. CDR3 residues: CASSQDAGTVSSYEQYF. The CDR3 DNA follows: TGCGCCAGCAGCCAAGATGCCGGGACAGTTAGCTCCTACGAGCAGTACTTC.

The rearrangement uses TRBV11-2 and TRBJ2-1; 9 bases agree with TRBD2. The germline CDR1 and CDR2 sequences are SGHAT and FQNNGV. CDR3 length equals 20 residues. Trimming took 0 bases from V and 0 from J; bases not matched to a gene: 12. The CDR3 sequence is CASSLDPSNSGSYSYNEQFF. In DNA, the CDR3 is TGTGCCAGCAGCTTAGACCCCTCAAATAGCGGGAGTTACTCCTACAATGAGCAGTTCTTC.

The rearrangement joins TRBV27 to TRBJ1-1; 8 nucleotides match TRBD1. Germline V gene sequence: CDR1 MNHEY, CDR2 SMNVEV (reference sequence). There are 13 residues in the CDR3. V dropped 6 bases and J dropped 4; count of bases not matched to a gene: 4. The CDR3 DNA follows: TGTGCCAGCAGCACAGGGGGGCGCACTGAAGCTTTCTTT. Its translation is CASSTGGRTEAFF.

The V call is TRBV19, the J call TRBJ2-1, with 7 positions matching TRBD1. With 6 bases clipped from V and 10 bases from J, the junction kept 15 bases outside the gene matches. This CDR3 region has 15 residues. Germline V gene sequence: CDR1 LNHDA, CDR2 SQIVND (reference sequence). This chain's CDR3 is CASSTAEGATGEQFF. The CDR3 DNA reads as TGTGCCAGTAGCACCGCCGAGGGGGCGACGGGAGAGCAGTTCTTC. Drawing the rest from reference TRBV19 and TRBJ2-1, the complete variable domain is DGGITQSPKYLFRKEGQNVTLSCEQNLNHDAMYWYRQDPGQGLRLIYYSQIVNDFQKGDIAEGYSVSREKKESFPLTVTSAQKNPTAFYLCASSTAEGATGEQFFGPGTRLTVL.

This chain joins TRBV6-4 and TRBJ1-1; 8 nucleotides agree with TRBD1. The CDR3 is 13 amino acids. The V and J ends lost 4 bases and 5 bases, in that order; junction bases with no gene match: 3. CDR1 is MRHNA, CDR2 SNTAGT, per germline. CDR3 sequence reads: CASSANRGTEAFF. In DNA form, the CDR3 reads TGTGCCAGCAGTGCCAACAGGGGGACTGAAGCTTTCTTT.

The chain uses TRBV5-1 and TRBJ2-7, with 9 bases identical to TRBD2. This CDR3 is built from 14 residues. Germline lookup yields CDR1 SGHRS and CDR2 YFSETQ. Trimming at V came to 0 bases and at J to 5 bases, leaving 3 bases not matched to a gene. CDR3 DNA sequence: TGCGCCAGCAGCTTGGGCGGGGGGGACGACGAGCAGTACTTC. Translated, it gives CASSLGGGDDEQYF. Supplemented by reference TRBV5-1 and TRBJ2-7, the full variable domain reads KAGVTQTPRYLIKTRGQQVTLSCSPISGHRSVSWYQQTPGQGLQFLFEYFSETQRNKGNFPGRFSGRQFSNSRSEMNVSTLELGDSALYLCASSLGGGDDEQYFGPGTRLTVT.

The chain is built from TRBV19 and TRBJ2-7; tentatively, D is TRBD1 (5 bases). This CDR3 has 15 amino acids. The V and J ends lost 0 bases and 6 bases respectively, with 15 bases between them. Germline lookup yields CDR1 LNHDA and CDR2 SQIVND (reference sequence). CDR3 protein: CASSIDGYLRVEQYF. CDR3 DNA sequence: TGTGCCAGTAGTATAGACGGCTACCTCAGGGTCGAGCAGTACTTC.

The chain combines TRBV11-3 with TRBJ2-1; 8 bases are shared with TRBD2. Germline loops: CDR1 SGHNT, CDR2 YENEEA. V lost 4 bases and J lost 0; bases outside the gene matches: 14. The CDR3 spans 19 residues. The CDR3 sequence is CASSYEGPGGGSSYNEQFF. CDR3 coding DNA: TGTGCCAGCAGCTACGAGGGACCCGGGGGGGGCAGCTCCTACAATGAGCAGTTCTTC.

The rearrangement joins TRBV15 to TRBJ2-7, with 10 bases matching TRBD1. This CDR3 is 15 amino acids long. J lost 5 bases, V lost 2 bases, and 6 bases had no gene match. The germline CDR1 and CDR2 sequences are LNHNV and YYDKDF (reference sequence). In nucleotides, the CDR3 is TGTGCCACCAGCAGAACCAGACAGGGGGCCCACGAGCAGTACTTC. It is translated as CATSRTRQGAHEQYF.

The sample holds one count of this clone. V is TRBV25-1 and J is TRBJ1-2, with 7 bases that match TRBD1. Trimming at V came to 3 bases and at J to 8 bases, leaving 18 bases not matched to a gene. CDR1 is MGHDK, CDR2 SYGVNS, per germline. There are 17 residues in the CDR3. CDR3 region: CASSEMAEGAQRSGYTF. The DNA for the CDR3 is TGTGCCAGCAGTGAGATGGCGGAGGGGGCACAGAGGTCGGGCTACACCTTC.

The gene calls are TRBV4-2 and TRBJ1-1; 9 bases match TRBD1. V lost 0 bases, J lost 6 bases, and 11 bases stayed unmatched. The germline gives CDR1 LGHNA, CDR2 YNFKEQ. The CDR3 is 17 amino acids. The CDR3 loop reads CASSQESIEDRGSEAFF. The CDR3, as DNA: TGTGCCAGCAGCCAAGAGTCCATCGAGGACAGGGGATCTGAAGCTTTCTTT.

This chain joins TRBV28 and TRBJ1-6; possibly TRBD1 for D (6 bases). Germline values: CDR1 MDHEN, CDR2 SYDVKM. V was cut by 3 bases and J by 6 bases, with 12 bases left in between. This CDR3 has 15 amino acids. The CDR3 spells CASSFVTRGNSPLHF. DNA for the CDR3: TGTGCCAGCAGTTTCGTCACCAGGGGTAATTCACCCCTCCACTTT.